The clone carrying this T cell receptor (beta chain) was seen at least ten times. What it recognizes is unknown. It was with a sample-barcoded 5' primer and a J-beta primer mix that a second PCR of roughly 7 to 11 cycles was run. TCRdb processed the 5' RACE reads anew with MiXCR; each CDR3 protein has one entry. The sample lists some 1.5 million distinct CDR3 sequences, 28% seen once, with roughly 8% in the top ten. The V end was cut by 3 bases, the J end by 1 base, with 13 bases between. The CDR3 sequence is 17 residues long. Germline CDR1 reads SGHTA; CDR2 reads FQGTGA. The source of the sample is a study of blood T cells in healthy people across ages. Study outcomes and limitations: A strong correlation was seen between TCR beta diversity and naive T cell percentage. Estimates of diversity drawn from one million T cells were considered underestimates.

The V and J genes are TRBV7-3 and TRBJ2-6; tentative D call: TRBD1 (6 bases). The TCR was taken from a woman aged 30 to 39 in good health. The sequencing sample was made of blood. CDR3 coding DNA: TGTGCCAGCAGCTTGACAGGCACCGGATCTGGGGCCAACGTCCTGACTTTC. It translates to CASSLTGTGSGANVLTF.